The rows below give T cell receptor beta chains drawn from one sample of a study of T cells in Graves' hyperthyroidism and ophthalmopathy. TCRdb independently ran MiXCR on the multiplex PCR reads; one entry per CDR3 protein. This sample yields about 260,000 distinct CDR3 sequences, of which roughly 22% are seen a single time; around 60% belongs to the top ten. The sequencing input was blood. The receptors originated from a man aged 25 to 45 with Graves' ophthalmopathy. CDR3s include the opening cysteine and the closing phenylalanine or tryptophan. The order of the fields is CDR3 DNA, CDR3 protein, J gene, clone size, D gene, V gene. The D gene is left open where the match is weak. Clone size is given for some rows only: seen once, a few or many times, or a class if the clone is expanded.

cdr3_nt: TGTGCCAGCAGCCATTTCCTCGGGGCTGCCGATGAAAAACTGTTTTTT; cdr3_aa: CASSHFLGAADEKLFF; j_call: TRBJ1-4; clone_size: few; d_call: -; v_call: TRBV3-1
cdr3_nt: TGTGCCAGCAGTTACTCCGGACTAGGTTCCCACGAGCAGTACTTC; cdr3_aa: CASSYSGLGSHEQYF; j_call: TRBJ2-7; clone_size: few; d_call: TRBD2; v_call: TRBV6-6
cdr3_nt: TGTGCCAGCATATGGAACAGGGGGAGCCAGCCCCAGCATTTT; cdr3_aa: CASIWNRGSQPQHF; j_call: TRBJ1-5; clone_size: -; d_call: TRBD1; v_call: TRBV6-1
cdr3_nt: TGTGCCAGCAGGGGGGGGGGGTACAATTCACCCCTCCACTTT; cdr3_aa: CASRGGGYNSPLHF; j_call: TRBJ1-6; clone_size: -; d_call: -; v_call: TRBV12-3/TRBV12-4
cdr3_nt: TGTGCCAGCAGTCCTTTACGGGTCAATGAGCAGTTCTTC; cdr3_aa: CASSPLRVNEQFF; j_call: TRBJ2-1; clone_size: -; d_call: -; v_call: TRBV6-1
cdr3_nt: TGTGCCAGCAGTGAGGGAATAGGGTCCGAGCAGTACTTC; cdr3_aa: CASSEGIGSEQYF; j_call: TRBJ2-7; clone_size: many; d_call: -; v_call: TRBV27
cdr3_nt: TGTGCCAGCAGCGAACCACTTCCAGGGAACGGGGAGCTGTTTTTT; cdr3_aa: CASSEPLPGNGELFF; j_call: TRBJ2-2; clone_size: -; d_call: -; v_call: TRBV7-9
cdr3_nt: TGTGCCATCAGTGGTGGTGGGGACTCTGGAAACACCATATATTTT; cdr3_aa: CAISGGGDSGNTIYF; j_call: TRBJ1-3; clone_size: -; d_call: -; v_call: TRBV10-3
cdr3_nt: TGCAGCGCTGGAGACCCGAACACTGAAGCTTTCTTT; cdr3_aa: CSAGDPNTEAFF; j_call: TRBJ1-1; clone_size: few; d_call: -; v_call: TRBV29-1
cdr3_nt: TGTGCCAGCAGCGCACAGGGGTATAACAATCAGCCCCAGCATTTT; cdr3_aa: CASSAQGYNNQPQHF; j_call: TRBJ1-5; clone_size: -; d_call: TRBD1; v_call: TRBV2
cdr3_nt: TGTGCCTGGAGGCCGGGGAATTCACCCCTCCACTTT; cdr3_aa: CAWRPGNSPLHF; j_call: TRBJ1-6; clone_size: many; d_call: -; v_call: TRBV30
cdr3_nt: TGTGCCAGCAGTCCCCCGGGACAGGTGAACACCGGGGAGCTGTTTTTT; cdr3_aa: CASSPPGQVNTGELFF; j_call: TRBJ2-2; clone_size: few; d_call: TRBD1; v_call: TRBV12-3/TRBV12-4
cdr3_nt: TGTGCCAGCAGTTCCGCGCGGACGAACACTGAAGCTTTCTTT; cdr3_aa: CASSSARTNTEAFF; j_call: TRBJ1-1; clone_size: -; d_call: -; v_call: TRBV2
cdr3_nt: TGTGCTAGCAGCTCCGGACAGGGGGCTCACGAGCAGTACTTC; cdr3_aa: CASSSGQGAHEQYF; j_call: TRBJ2-7; clone_size: -; d_call: TRBD1; v_call: TRBV7-7
cdr3_nt: TGTGCCAGCTCACCCGGGATTGGGCGGAATCAGCCCCAGCATTTT; cdr3_aa: CASSPGIGRNQPQHF; j_call: TRBJ1-5; clone_size: few; d_call: -; v_call: TRBV18
cdr3_nt: TGTGCCAGCAGCTTAGCCCCACGACCGCGCTCTGGAAACACCATATATTTT; cdr3_aa: CASSLAPRPRSGNTIYF; j_call: TRBJ1-3; clone_size: -; d_call: -; v_call: TRBV7-6
cdr3_nt: TGCAGTGCTAAGCAAAGGGAAAAACTGTTTTTT; cdr3_aa: CSAKQREKLFF; j_call: TRBJ1-4; clone_size: -; d_call: -; v_call: TRBV20-1
cdr3_nt: TGTGCCAGTAGGACGAGACAGGGCCATGAGCAGTTCTTC; cdr3_aa: CASRTRQGHEQFF; j_call: TRBJ2-1; clone_size: -; d_call: TRBD1; v_call: TRBV19
cdr3_nt: TGTGCCAGCAGCTTAGTGTTGGACAGCTCTGCTTTCTTT; cdr3_aa: CASSLVLDSSAFF; j_call: TRBJ1-1; clone_size: many; d_call: -; v_call: TRBV11-3
cdr3_nt: TGTGCTAGTGGTTTCGGCCCCGTTCGCACCGGGGAGCTGTTTTTT; cdr3_aa: CASGFGPVRTGELFF; j_call: TRBJ2-2; clone_size: few; d_call: -; v_call: TRBV12-5
cdr3_nt: TGCGCCAGCAGGCACCAGGGGTACGGCGAGCAGTACTTC; cdr3_aa: CASRHQGYGEQYF; j_call: TRBJ2-7; clone_size: few; d_call: -; v_call: TRBV5-1
cdr3_nt: TGTGCCAGCAGTGGGGGCGGGGGTCTCTCCTACAATGAGCAGTTCTTC; cdr3_aa: CASSGGGGLSYNEQFF; j_call: TRBJ2-1; clone_size: many; d_call: TRBD2; v_call: TRBV2